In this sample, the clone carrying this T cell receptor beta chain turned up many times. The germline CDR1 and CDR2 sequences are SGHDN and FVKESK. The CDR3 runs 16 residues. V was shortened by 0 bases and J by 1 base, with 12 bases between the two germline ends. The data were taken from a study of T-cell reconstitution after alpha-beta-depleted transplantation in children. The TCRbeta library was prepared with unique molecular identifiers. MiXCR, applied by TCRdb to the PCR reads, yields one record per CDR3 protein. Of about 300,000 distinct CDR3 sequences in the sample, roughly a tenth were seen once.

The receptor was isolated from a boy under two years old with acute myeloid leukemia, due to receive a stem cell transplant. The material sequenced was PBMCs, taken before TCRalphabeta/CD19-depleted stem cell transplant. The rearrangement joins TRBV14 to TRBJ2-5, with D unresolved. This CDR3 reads CASSQDSPAPQETQYF. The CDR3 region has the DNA TGTGCCAGCAGCCAAGATTCGCCAGCTCCCCAAGAGACCCAGTACTTC.